This T cell receptor beta chain was recovered during a study of blood T cells in healthy people across ages. Study-wide results and limits: Diversity was estimated from one million T cells, and these estimates were considered underestimates. Any changes in expanded clonotypes were possibly confounded, as donor CMV status remained unknown.

For the second PCR, which ran for about 7 to 11 cycles, a sample-barcoded 5' primer and a J-beta primer mix were used. A single record per CDR3 protein comes from TCRdb applying MiXCR to the 5' RACE reads. The sample carries 1.5 million to 2 million distinct CDR3 sequences, roughly a third recorded once. Each sample yielded at least 6 million isolated PBMCs. V was pared by 5 bases and J by 4 bases, with 17 bases between. The length of the CDR3 is 14 residues. Germline loops: CDR1 DFQATT, CDR2 SNEGSKA (reference sequence). To note about this clonotype: What it binds is unknown.

The sequence came from a woman in her twenties or thirties in good health. The material sequenced was blood. The J gene is TRBJ2-5, the V gene TRBV20-1, with D possibly called TRBD1 or TRBD2 (6 bases each). CDR3 in amino acids: CSAPPGAGSETQYF. CDR3 DNA: TGCAGTGCTCCTCCGGGGGCGGGGTCAGAGACCCAGTACTTC.